Each of the 8 T cell receptor beta chains below was sequenced from the same sample in a study of CD8+ T cells in alopecia areata. Extracted from the samples, RNA was reverse transcribed into cDNA to serve as the sequencing template. TCRdb keeps only in-frame clones here, not all; method: immunoSEQ multiplex PCR. The sample carries some 150,000 clones, more than 45% recorded once. The source was CD8+ T cells sorted from blood, collected at week 0. These receptor sequences come from a human donor with alopecia areata.

V and J are TRBV30 and TRBJ1-1, with D maybe TRBD1 (5 bases). CDR1 is GTSNPN, CDR2 SVGIG, per germline (reference sequence). The CDR3 has 14 residues. The germline V and J ends were trimmed by 5 bases and 0 bases, with 13 bases remaining between them. As DNA, the CDR3 is TGTGCCTGGGGAGTTGGGGGTTTGAACACTGAAGCTTTCTTT. Translation gives CAWGVGGLNTEAFF.

This clone occurred a few times. V usage is TRBV23-1 and J usage is TRBJ1-1; D may be TRBD1 (6 bases). TRBV23-1 is an ORF, and what it does is uncertain. With 3 bases removed from V and 1 base from J, the gap between germline ends came to 12 bases. The CDR3 totals 15 residues. CDR3 sequence: CASSQHGQTNTEAFF. The CDR3 DNA follows: TGCGCCAGCAGTCAGCACGGACAGACGAACACTGAAGCTTTCTTT.

This clone was detected a few times. This chain links TRBV30 with TRBJ2-7, with D tentatively TRBD2 (5 bases). The CDR3 runs 13 residues. CDR1 GTSNPN and CDR2 SVGIG come from the germline V gene (reference sequence). Trimming took 2 bases from V and 2 from J, leaving 10 bases between them. This chain's CDR3 is CAWSSGDPYEQYF. The CDR3 coding sequence is TGTGCCTGGAGTTCCGGGGATCCCTACGAGCAGTACTTC. The whole variable domain, filled in from reference TRBV30 and TRBJ2-7, reads SQTIHQWPATLVQPVGSPLSLECTVEGTSNPNLYWYRQAAGRGLQLLFYSVGIGQISSEVPQNLSASRPQDRQFILSSKKLLLSDSGFYLCAWSSGDPYEQYFGPGTRLTVT.

This rearrangement joins TRBV10-3 to TRBJ2-3; 9 nucleotides match TRBD2. The V gene's germline CDR1 is ENHRY and CDR2 SYGVKD. After removal of 8 bases from V and 2 bases from J, the junction contained 8 bases not matched to a gene. The CDR3 length is 15 residues. The chain's CDR3 is CAIGDLAGFTDTQYF. The CDR3, as DNA: TGTGCCATCGGGGATCTAGCGGGGTTCACAGATACGCAGTATTTT.

Concerning this clone itself: Other DNA sequences of this sample code for an identical CDR3. The rearrangement joins TRBV11-2 to TRBJ2-7, with 9 bases lining up with TRBD2. CDR3 length: 13 residues. Unmatched junction bases numbered 1, after V lost 5 bases and J lost 2 bases. The germline V gene has CDR1 SGHAT and CDR2 FQNNGV. The CDR3 here is CASSRGGAYEQYF. CDR3 DNA: TGTGCCAGCAGCCGCGGGGGGGCCTACGAGCAGTACTTC. The whole variable domain, filled in from reference TRBV11-2 and TRBJ2-7, reads EAGVAQSPRYKIIEKRQSVAFWCNPISGHATLYWYQQILGQGPKLLIQFQNNGVVDDSQLPKDRFSAERLKGVDSTLKIQPAKLEDSAVYLCASSRGGAYEQYFGPGTRLTVT.

This chain connects TRBV5-1 to TRBJ2-5; TRBD1 might be the D (6 bases). The length of the CDR3 is 14 residues. The germline gives CDR1 SGHRS, CDR2 YFSETQ. The V gene lost 4 bases and the J gene lost 5 bases, with 15 bases spanning the gap. The CDR3 loop reads CASSNRDFLETQYF. The CDR3, as DNA: TGCGCCAGCAGCAACAGGGATTTCTTGGAGACCCAGTACTTC. The full variable domain, completed using reference TRBV5-1 and TRBJ2-5, is KAGVTQTPRYLIKTRGQQVTLSCSPISGHRSVSWYQQTPGQGLQFLFEYFSETQRNKGNFPGRFSGRQFSNSRSEMNVSTLELGDSALYLCASSNRDFLETQYFGPGTRLLVL.

In DNA form, the CDR3 reads TGTGCCTGGAGTTTCGGGAATGTACTTGAAGCTTTCTTT. This gives the protein CAWSFGNVLEAFF. This chain links TRBV30 with TRBJ1-1; D gene uncertain. Trimming cost V 2 bases and J 7 bases, with 14 bases left between them. This CDR3 has 13 amino acids. Germline V gene sequence: CDR1 GTSNPN, CDR2 SVGIG (reference sequence).

V gene TRBV27 combines with J gene TRBJ2-7; no firm D call. Germline V gene data show CDR1 as MNHEY and CDR2 as SMNVEV (reference sequence). The CDR3 sequence is 13 residues long. V was shortened by 2 bases and J by 8 bases, with 13 bases between the two germline ends. Written as DNA, the CDR3 is TGTGCCAGCAGTTTAGCAGCGAGAAAACAGCAGTACTTC. Translating gives CASSLAARKQQYF.